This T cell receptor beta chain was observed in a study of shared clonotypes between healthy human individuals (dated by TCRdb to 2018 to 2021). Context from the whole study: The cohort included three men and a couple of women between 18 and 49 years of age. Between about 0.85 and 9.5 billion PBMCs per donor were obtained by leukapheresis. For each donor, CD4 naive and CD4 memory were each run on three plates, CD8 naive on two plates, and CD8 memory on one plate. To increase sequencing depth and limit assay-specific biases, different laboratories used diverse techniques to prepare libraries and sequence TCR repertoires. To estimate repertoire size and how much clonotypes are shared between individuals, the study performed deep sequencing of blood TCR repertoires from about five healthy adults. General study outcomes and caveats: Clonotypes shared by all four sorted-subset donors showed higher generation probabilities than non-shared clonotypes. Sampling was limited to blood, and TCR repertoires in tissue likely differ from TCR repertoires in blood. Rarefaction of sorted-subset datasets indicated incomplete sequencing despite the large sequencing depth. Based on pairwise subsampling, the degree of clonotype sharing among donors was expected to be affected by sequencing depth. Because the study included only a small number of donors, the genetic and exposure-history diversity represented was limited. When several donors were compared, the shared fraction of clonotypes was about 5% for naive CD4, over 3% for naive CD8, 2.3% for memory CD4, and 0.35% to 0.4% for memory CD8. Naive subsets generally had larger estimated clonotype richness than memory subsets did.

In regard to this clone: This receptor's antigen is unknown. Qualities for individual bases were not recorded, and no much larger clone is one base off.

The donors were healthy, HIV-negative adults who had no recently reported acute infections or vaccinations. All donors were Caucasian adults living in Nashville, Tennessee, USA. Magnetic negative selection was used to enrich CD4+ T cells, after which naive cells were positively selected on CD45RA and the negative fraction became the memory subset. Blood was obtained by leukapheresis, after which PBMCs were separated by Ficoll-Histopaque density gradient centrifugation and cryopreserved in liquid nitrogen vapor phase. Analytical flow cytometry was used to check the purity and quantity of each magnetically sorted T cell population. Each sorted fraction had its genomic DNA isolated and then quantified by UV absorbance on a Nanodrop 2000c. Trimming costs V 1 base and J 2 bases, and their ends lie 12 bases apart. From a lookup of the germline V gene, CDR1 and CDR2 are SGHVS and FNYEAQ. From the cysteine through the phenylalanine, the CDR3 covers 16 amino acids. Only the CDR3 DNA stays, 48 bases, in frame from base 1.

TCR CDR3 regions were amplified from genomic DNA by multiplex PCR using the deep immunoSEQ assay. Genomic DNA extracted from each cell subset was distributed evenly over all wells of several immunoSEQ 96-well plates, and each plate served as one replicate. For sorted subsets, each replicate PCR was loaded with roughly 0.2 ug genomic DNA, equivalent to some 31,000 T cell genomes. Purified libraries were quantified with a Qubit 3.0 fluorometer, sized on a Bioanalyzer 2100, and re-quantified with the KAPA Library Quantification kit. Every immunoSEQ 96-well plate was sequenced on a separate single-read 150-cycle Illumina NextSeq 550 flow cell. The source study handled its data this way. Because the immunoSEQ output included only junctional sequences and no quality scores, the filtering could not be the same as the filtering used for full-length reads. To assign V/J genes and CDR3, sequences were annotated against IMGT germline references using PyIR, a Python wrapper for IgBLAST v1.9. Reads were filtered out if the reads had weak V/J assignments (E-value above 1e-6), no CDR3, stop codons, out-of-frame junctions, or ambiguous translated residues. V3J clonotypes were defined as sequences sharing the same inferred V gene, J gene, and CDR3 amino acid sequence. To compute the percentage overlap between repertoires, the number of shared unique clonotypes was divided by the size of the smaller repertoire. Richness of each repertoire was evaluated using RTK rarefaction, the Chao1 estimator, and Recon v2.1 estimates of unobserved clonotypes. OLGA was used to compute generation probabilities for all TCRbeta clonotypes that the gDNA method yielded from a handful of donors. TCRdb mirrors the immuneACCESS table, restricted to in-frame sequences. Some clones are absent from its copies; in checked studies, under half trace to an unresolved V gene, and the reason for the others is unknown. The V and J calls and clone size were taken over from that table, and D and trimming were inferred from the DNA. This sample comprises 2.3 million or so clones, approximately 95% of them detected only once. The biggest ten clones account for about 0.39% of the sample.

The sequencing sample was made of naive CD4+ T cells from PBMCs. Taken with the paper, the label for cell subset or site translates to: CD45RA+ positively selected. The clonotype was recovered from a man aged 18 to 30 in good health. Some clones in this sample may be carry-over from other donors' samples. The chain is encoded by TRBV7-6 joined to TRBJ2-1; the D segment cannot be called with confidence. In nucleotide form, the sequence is TGTGCCAGCAGCTTAGGATGGGGTTTGACCTACAATGAGCAGTTCTTC. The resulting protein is CASSLGWGLTYNEQFF. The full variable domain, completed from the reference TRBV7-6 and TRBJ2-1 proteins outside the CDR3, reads GAGVSQSPRYKVTKRGQDVALRCDPISGHVSLYWYRQALGQGPEFLTYFNYEAQQDKSGLPNDRFSAERPEGSISTLTIQRTEQRDSAMYRCASSLGWGLTYNEQFFGPGTRLTVL.